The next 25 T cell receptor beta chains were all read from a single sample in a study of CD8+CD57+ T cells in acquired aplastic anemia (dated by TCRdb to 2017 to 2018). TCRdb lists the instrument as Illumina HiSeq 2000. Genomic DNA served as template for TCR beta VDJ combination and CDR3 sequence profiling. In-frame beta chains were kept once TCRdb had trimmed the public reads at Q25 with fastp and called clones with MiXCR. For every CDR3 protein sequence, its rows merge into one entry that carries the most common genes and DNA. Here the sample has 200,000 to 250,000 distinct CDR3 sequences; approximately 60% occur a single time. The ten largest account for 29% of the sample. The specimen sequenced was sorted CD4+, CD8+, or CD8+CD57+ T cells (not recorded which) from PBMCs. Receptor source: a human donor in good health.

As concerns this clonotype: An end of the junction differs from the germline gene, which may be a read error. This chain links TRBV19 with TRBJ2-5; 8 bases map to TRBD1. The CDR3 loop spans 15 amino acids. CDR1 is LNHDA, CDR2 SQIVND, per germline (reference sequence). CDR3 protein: CTSTPTGAYQETQYF. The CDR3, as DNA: TGTACCAGTACCCCGACAGGGGCCTACCAAGAGACCCAGTACTTC.

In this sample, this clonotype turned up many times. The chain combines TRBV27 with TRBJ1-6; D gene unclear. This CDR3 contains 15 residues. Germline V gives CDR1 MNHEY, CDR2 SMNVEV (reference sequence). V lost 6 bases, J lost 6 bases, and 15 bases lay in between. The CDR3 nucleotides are TGTGCCAGCAGCCAATCTGGGGAGCGTAATTCACCCCTCCACTTT. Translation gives CASSQSGERNSPLHF.

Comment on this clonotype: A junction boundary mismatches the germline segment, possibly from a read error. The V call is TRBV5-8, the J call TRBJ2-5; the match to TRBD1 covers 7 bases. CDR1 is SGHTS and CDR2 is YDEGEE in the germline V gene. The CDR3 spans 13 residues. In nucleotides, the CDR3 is TGCGCCTGCCACAGGGGTATGGGGGAGACCCAGTACTTC. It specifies CACHRGMGETQYF.

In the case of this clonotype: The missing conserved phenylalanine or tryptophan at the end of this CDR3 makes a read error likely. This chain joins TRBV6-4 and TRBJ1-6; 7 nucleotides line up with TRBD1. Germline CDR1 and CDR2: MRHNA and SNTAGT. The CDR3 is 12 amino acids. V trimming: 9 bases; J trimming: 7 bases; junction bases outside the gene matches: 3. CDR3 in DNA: TGTGCCAGAAGGACAGGCAATTCACCCCTCCACTCT. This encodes CARRTGNSPLHS.

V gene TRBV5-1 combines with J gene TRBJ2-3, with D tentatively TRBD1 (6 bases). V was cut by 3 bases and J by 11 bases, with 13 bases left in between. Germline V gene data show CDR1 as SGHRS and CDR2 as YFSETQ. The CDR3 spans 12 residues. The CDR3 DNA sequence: TGCGCCAGCAGCTCAGAACAGGGATGGCAGTATTTT. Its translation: CASSSEQGWQYF. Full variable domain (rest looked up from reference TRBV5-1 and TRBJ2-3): KAGVTQTPRYLIKTRGQQVTLSCSPISGHRSVSWYQQTPGQGLQFLFEYFSETQRNKGNFPGRFSGRQFSNSRSEMNVSTLELGDSALYLCASSSEQGWQYFGPGTRLTVL.

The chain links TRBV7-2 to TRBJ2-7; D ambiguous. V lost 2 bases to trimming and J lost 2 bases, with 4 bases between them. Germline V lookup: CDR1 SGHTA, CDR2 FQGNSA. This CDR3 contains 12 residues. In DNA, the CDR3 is TGTGCCAGCAGCTTACCGACCTACGAGCAGTACTTC. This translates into CASSLPTYEQYF. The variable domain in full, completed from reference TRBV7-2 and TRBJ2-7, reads GAGVSQSPSNKVTEKGKDVELRCDPISGHTALYWYRQSLGQGLEFLIYFQGNSAPDKSGLPSDRFSAERTGGSVSTLTIQRTQQEDSAVYLCASSLPTYEQYFGPGTRLTVT.

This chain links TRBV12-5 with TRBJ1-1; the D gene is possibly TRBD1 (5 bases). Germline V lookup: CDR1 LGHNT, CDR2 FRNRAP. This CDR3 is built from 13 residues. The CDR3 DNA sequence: TGTGCCAGCAGTTTAGCGGGGGGCACTGAAGCTTTCTTT. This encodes CASSLAGGTEAFF.

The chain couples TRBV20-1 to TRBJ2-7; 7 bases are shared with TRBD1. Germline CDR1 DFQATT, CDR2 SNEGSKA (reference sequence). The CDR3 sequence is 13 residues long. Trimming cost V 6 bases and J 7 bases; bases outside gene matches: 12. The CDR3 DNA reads TGCAGTGCAAGGAGACAGGGTAATCCTGAGCAGTACTTC. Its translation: CSARRQGNPEQYF.

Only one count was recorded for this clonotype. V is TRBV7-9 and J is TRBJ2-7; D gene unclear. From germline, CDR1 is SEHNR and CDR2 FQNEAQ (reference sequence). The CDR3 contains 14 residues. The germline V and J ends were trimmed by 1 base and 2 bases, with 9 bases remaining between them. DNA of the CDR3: TGTGCCAGCAGCTTAGGGGCCATTGCCTACGAGCAGTACTTC. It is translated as CASSLGAIAYEQYF.

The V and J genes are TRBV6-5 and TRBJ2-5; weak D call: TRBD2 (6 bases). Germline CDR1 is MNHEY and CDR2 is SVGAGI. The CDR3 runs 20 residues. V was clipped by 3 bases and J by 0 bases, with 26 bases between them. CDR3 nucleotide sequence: TGTGCCAGCAGTTATATAGGGATTAGCGGACTAAAAGGGTACCAAGAGACCCAGTACTTC. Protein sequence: CASSYIGISGLKGYQETQYF.

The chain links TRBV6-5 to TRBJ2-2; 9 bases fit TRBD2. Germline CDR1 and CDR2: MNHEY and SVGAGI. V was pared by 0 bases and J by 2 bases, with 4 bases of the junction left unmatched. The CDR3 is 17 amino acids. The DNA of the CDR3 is TGTGCCAGCAGTTACTCTAGCGGGAGAATAAACACCGGGGAGCTGTTTTTT. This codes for CASSYSSGRINTGELFF.

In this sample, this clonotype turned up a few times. DNA for the CDR3: TGTGCCATCGGGGCTAGCGGGGTAGACAATGAGCAGTTCTTC. Amino acid sequence: CAIGASGVDNEQFF. The chain uses TRBV10-3 and TRBJ2-1, with 9 bases lining up with TRBD2. With 8 bases clipped from V and 5 bases from J, the junction kept 7 bases outside the gene matches. The CDR3 spans 14 residues. Germline-derived CDR1 and CDR2 are ENHRY and SYGVKD.

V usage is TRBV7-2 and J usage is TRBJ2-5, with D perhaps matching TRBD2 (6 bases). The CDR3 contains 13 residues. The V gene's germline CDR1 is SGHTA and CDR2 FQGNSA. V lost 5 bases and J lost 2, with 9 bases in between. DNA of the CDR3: TGTGCCAGCAGCCCGACTAGACAAGAGACCCAGTACTTC. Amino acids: CASSPTRQETQYF.

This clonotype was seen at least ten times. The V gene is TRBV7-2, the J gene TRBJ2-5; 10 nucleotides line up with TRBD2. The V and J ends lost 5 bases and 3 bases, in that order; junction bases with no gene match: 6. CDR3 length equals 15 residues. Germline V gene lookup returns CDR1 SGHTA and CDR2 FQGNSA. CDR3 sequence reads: CASSTWSGGEETQYF. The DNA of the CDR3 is TGTGCCAGCAGCACCTGGAGCGGGGGGGAAGAGACCCAGTACTTC.

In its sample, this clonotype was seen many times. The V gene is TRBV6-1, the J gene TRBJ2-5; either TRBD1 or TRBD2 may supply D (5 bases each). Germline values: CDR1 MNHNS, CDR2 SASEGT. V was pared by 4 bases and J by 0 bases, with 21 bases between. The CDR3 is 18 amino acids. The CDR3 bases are TGTGCCAGCAGTGCACAAACGCTGGGACCGACTTACCAAGAGACCCAGTACTTC. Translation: CASSAQTLGPTYQETQYF.

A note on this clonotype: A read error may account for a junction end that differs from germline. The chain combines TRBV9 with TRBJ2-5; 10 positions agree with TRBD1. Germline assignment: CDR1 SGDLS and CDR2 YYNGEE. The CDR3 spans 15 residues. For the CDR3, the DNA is TGTACCAGCAGCGTAAGGACAGGGGGCCAAGAGACCCAGTACTTC. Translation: CTSSVRTGGQETQYF.

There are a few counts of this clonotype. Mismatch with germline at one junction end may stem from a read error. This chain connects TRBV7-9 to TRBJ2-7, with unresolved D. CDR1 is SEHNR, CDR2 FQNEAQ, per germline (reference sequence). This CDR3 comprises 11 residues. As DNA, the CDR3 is TGCGCCAGCAGCTTGGGCGTCGAGCAGTACTTC. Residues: CASSLGVEQYF. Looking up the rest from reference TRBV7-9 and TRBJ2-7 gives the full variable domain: DTGVSQNPRHKITKRGQNVTFRCDPISEHNRLYWYRQTLGQGPEFLTYFQNEAQLEKSRLLSDRFSAERPKGSFSTLEIQRTEQGDSAMYLCASSLGVEQYFGPGTRLTVT.

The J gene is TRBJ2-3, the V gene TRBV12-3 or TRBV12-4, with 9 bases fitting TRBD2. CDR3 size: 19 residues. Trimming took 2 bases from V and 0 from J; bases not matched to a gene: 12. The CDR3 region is CASSLTQGSGSASTDTQYF. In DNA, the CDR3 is TGTGCCAGCAGTTTAACACAGGGTAGCGGGAGCGCTAGCACAGATACGCAGTATTTT.

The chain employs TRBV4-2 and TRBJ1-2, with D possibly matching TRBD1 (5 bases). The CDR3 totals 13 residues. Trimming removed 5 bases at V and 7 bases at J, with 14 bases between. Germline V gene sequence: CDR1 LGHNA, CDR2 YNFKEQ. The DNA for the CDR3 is TGTGCCAGCAGCACTCAGATGGGGGGTGGCTACACCTTC. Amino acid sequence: CASSTQMGGGYTF.

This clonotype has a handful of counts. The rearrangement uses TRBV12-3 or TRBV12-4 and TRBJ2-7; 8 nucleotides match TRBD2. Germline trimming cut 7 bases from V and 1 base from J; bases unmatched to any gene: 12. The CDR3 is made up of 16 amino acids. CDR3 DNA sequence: TGTGCCAGCACGCGCGGGAGGTACCCTAATTCCTACGAGCAGTACTTC. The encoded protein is CASTRGRYPNSYEQYF.

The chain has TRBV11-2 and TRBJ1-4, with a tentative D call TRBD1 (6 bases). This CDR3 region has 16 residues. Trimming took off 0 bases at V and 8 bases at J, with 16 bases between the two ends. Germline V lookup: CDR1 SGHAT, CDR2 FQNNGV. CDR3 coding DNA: TGTGCCAGCAGCTTAGATGTGTGGGGGACAAACGAAAAACTGTTTTTT. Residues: CASSLDVWGTNEKLFF.

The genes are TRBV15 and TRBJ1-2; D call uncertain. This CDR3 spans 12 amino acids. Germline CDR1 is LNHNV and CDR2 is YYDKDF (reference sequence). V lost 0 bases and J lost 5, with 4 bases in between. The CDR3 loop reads CATSRDTYGYTF. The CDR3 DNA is TGTGCCACCAGCAGAGACACGTATGGCTACACCTTC.

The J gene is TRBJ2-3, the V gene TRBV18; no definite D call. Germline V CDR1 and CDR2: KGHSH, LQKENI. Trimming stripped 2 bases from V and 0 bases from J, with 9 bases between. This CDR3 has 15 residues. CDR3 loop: CASSPGVYSTDTQYF. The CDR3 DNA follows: TGTGCCAGCTCACCAGGCGTTTATAGCACAGATACGCAGTATTTT.

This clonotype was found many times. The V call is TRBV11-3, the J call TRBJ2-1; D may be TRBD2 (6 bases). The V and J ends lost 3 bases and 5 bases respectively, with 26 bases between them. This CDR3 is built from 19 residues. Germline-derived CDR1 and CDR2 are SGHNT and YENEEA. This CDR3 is CASSFRPLAALRGDNEQFF. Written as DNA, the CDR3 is TGTGCCAGCAGCTTCCGACCTTTAGCGGCCCTAAGGGGTGACAATGAGCAGTTCTTC.

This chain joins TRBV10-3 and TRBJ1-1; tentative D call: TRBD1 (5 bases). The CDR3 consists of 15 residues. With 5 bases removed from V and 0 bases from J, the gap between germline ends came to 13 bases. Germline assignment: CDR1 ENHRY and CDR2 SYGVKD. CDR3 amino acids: CAISLGGAVNTEAFF. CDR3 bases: TGTGCCATCAGTTTAGGCGGGGCCGTGAACACTGAAGCTTTCTTT.